These 19 T cell receptor beta chains share one sample of origin, sequenced in a study of blood T cells in healthy people across ages (dated by TCRdb to about 2015). Receptor libraries were prepared by 5' RACE. The sequencer listed for this sample is Illumina HiSeq 2500. A second PCR of about 6 to 11 cycles was performed with a sample-barcoded 5' primer and a J-beta primer mix. TCRdb's own reprocessing of the public reads used fastp at Q25 and MiXCR and kept productive beta chains. Records with the same CDR3 protein are collapsed into one entry carrying the most frequent genes and DNA. Present in this sample are about 570,000 distinct CDR3 sequences, 25% to 30% of which were seen just once. The leading ten clones occupy less than 20% of the sample. Sample: blood. These receptors were taken from a woman aged 70-85 years in good health.

The chain links TRBV20-1 to TRBJ2-1, with TRBD2 matching over 14 bases. The CDR3 length is 15 residues. CDR1 DFQATT and CDR2 SNEGSKA come from the germline V gene (reference sequence). V lost 5 bases and J lost 2; bases outside the gene matches: 2. The CDR3 protein is CSAQTSGRAYNEQFF. The DNA for the CDR3 is TGCAGTGCTCAGACTAGCGGGAGGGCCTACAATGAGCAGTTCTTC.

This clonotype has just a few counts. The V and J genes are TRBV10-3 and TRBJ2-3; D is undetermined. Germline values: CDR1 ENHRY, CDR2 SYGVKD. V lost 0 bases, J lost 2 bases, and 9 bases lay in between. CDR3 length equals 15 residues. CDR3 loop: CAISESMLNTDTQYF. The CDR3 DNA reads TGTGCCATCAGTGAGTCGATGTTAAACACAGATACGCAGTATTTT.

This chain uses TRBV7-2 with TRBJ2-5, with TRBD2 identical over 11 bases. The J call may be incorrect, as the DNA end agrees better with TRBJ2-1. Germline-derived CDR1 and CDR2 are SGHTA and FQGNSA. This CDR3 comprises 16 residues. The CDR3 DNA reads as TGTGCCAGCAGCATTTTTAGCGGGGGGGCCGGAAATGAGCAGTTCTTC. Protein: CASSIFSGGAGNEQFF.

The DNA for the CDR3 is TGCGCCAGCAGCTTGGCATTCGGCATACCGACTTACGAGCAGTACTTC. This gives the protein CASSLAFGIPTYEQYF. The chain combines TRBV5-1 with TRBJ2-7, with D unresolved. Germline V CDR1 and CDR2: SGHRS, YFSETQ. V lost 0 bases and J 4 bases, leaving 17 bases between the germline ends. The CDR3 has 16 amino acids.

The V call is TRBV5-5, the J call TRBJ2-1; the D gene is possibly TRBD1 (6 bases). The V end lost 0 bases, the J end lost 5 bases, and 15 bases lay between the germline ends. In germline, CDR1 is SGHKS, CDR2 YYEKEE (reference sequence). This CDR3 has 16 amino acids. CDR3 in amino acids: CASSLAWGLGDNEQFF. The DNA for the CDR3 is TGTGCCAGCAGCTTGGCCTGGGGGCTAGGGGACAATGAGCAGTTCTTC.

About this clonotype itself: At one end the junction does not follow the germline gene, possibly because of a read error. The genes are TRBV7-2 and TRBJ2-5; TRBD2 matches at 8 bases. From germline, CDR1 is SGHTA and CDR2 FQGNSA. CDR3 length: 14 amino acids. CDR3 protein: CASSLGLAYETQHF. CDR3 nucleotides: TGTGCCAGCAGCTTAGGACTAGCGTACGAGACCCAGCACTTC.

The chain uses TRBV18 and TRBJ2-1; maybe TRBD2 (5 bases). The CDR3 covers 15 residues. Between the trimmed V and J ends, which lost 1 base and 0 bases, there was a span of 7 bases. Germline V gene sequence: CDR1 KGHSH, CDR2 LQKENI. CDR3 region: CASSPRELSYNEQFF. DNA of the CDR3: TGTGCCAGCTCACCACGGGAGCTCTCCTACAATGAGCAGTTCTTC.

Only a few counts were recorded for this clonotype. The chain is built from TRBV7-2 and TRBJ2-7; TRBD1 matches at 8 bases. This CDR3 comprises 16 residues. The V gene's germline CDR1 is SGHTA and CDR2 FQGNSA. Trimming cost V 4 bases and J 4 bases; bases outside gene matches: 12. The DNA of the CDR3 is TGTGCCAGCAGCTCACTCCAGGGGGCTAAAGGGTACGAGCAGTACTTC. Translated: CASSSLQGAKGYEQYF.

V is TRBV4-1 and J is TRBJ1-4; no firm D call. The CDR3 sequence is 16 residues long. The V gene's germline CDR1 is MGHRA and CDR2 YSYEKL. V shed 0 bases and J shed 8 bases, with 16 bases lying between them. CDR3 DNA: TGCGCCAGCAGCCAAGAGGGGATTCGAGTAGAAGAAAAACTGTTTTTT. Protein product: CASSQEGIRVEEKLFF.

This chain joins TRBV7-8 and TRBJ2-2, with TRBD1 matching over 12 bases. The CDR3 covers 18 residues. Germline CDR1 reads SGHVS; CDR2 reads FQNEAQ. V gave up 7 bases and J gave up 1 base; unmatched junction bases: 10. The CDR3 sequence is CASTERGTGGRNTGELFF. The CDR3 DNA reads TGTGCCAGCACCGAACGGGGGACAGGGGGCCGGAACACCGGGGAGCTGTTTTTT. Filled out from reference TRBV7-8 and TRBJ2-2, the complete variable domain reads GAGVSQSPRYKVAKRGQDVALRCDPISGHVSLFWYQQALGQGPEFLTYFQNEAQLDKSGLPSDRFFAERPEGSVSTLKIQRTQQEDSAVYLCASTERGTGGRNTGELFFGEGSRLTVL.

This clonotype was picked up a small number of times. The chain is built from TRBV6-2 or TRBV6-3 and TRBJ1-5; possibly TRBD1 for D (5 bases). Per germline, CDR1 MNHEY and CDR2 SVGEGT. The CDR3 length is 15 residues. V was pared by 8 bases and J by 5 bases, with 19 bases between. CDR3 bases: TGTGCCAGCGGCGAGGGGAGGATGCAACATCAGCCCCAGCATTTT. It translates to CASGEGRMQHQPQHF.

Comment on this clonotype: At one end the junction does not follow the germline gene, possibly because of a read error. V gene TRBV28 combines with J gene TRBJ2-7, with D perhaps TRBD2 (6 bases). The CDR3 runs to 19 residues. Germline loops: CDR1 MDHEN, CDR2 SYDVKM. The CDR3 sequence is CASSLIGSGTGTPPYERYF. CDR3 coding DNA: TGTGCCAGCAGTTTAATAGGTAGCGGAACCGGGACGCCGCCCTACGAGCGGTACTTC. Full variable domain (outside the CDR3, taken from reference TRBV28 and TRBJ2-7): DVKVTQSSRYLVKRTGEKVFLECVQDMDHENMFWYRQDPGLGLRLIYFSYDVKMKEKGDIPEGYSVSREKKERFSLILESASTNQTSMYLCASSLIGSGTGTPPYERYFGPGTRLTVT.

This sequence joins TRBV7-9 and TRBJ2-3; either TRBD1 or TRBD2 may supply D (5 bases each). The CDR3 extends over 14 amino acids. The V gene lost 7 bases and the J gene lost 0 bases, with 11 bases spanning the gap. In germline, CDR1 is SEHNR, CDR2 FQNEAQ (reference sequence). The CDR3 sequence: CASISGPSTDTQYF. The CDR3 region has the DNA TGTGCCAGCATATCGGGACCGAGCACAGATACGCAGTATTTT.

The chain recombines TRBV7-9 with TRBJ2-3; TRBD2 matches at 9 bases. With V trimmed by 5 bases and J by 4 bases, 16 bases remained unmatched. The germline gives CDR1 SEHNR, CDR2 FQNEAQ (reference sequence). This CDR3 is built from 18 residues. CDR3 loop: CASSPGIAGVLGADTQYF. CDR3 in DNA: TGTGCCAGCAGCCCAGGAATAGCGGGGGTTCTTGGCGCAGATACGCAGTATTTT.

The chain couples TRBV20-1 to TRBJ2-1; 7 nucleotides align to TRBD1. The CDR3 covers 14 residues. V shed 1 base, J shed 3 bases, and the junction held 3 bases outside the gene matches. Germline CDR1 is DFQATT and CDR2 is SNEGSKA (reference sequence). Here the CDR3 DNA reads TGCAGTGCTAGAGGACAGGGAGACTACAATGAGCAGTTCTTC. Amino acid sequence: CSARGQGDYNEQFF.

The chain links TRBV10-3 to TRBJ2-5; D possibly matches TRBD1 or TRBD2 (5 bases each). The last part of the DNA fits TRBJ2-7 better; the J call may be wrong. CDR1 and CDR2 from the germline V gene are ENHRY and SYGVKD. This CDR3 comprises 15 residues. The CDR3 loop is CAISESTGASHEQYF. The CDR3 DNA sequence: TGTGCCATCAGTGAGTCGACCGGGGCATCCCACGAGCAGTACTTC.

This clonotype has more than one count but fewer than ten. V and J are TRBV10-3 and TRBJ2-1, with D perhaps TRBD1 (8 bases). CDR3 length: 15 residues. Germline CDR1 reads ENHRY; CDR2 reads SYGVKD. V lost 4 bases and J 5 bases, leaving 15 bases between the germline ends. CDR3 region: CAISGTGGVNNEQFF. CDR3 sequence (DNA): TGTGCCATCAGTGGAACAGGGGGGGTAAACAATGAGCAGTTCTTC.

This chain links TRBV6-5 with TRBJ1-1; a weak D match, TRBD1 (5 bases). The CDR3 runs 13 residues. The germline CDR1 and CDR2 sequences are MNHEY and SVGAGI. V dropped 8 bases and J dropped 3 bases, with 13 bases sitting between them. DNA for the CDR3: TGTGCCAGCGGGCCGCCGGGGGACACTGAAGCTTTCTTT. As protein: CASGPPGDTEAFF.

The chain employs TRBV29-1 and TRBJ1-1; 7 bases align to TRBD1. Germline loops: CDR1 SQVTM, CDR2 ANQGSEA. With 7 bases clipped from V and 6 bases from J, the junction kept 11 bases outside the gene matches. The CDR3 extends over 13 amino acids. CDR3 coding DNA: TGCAGCGGACGGGACAGTTCGTATGCTGAAGCTTTCTTT. It encodes CSGRDSSYAEAFF.